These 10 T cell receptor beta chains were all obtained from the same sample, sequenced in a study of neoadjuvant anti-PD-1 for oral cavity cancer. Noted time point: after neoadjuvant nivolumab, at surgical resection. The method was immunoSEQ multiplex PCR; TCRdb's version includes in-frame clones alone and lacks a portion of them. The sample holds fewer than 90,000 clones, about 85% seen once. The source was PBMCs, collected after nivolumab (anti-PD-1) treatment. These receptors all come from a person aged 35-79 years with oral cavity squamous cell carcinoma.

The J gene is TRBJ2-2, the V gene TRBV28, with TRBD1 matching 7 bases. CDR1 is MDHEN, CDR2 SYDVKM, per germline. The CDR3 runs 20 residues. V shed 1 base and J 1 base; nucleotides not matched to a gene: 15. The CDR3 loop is CASSLFSFSRGQMNTGELFF. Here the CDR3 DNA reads TGTGCCAGCAGTTTATTTTCCTTTTCAAGGGGACAGATGAACACCGGGGAGCTGTTTTTT.

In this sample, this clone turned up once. Here the CDR3 DNA reads TGTGCCTGGAGTACAGCTGGAAACACCATATATTTT. Protein sequence: CAWSTAGNTIYF. The rearrangement joins TRBV30 to TRBJ1-3; D ambiguous. The germline V and J ends were trimmed by 2 bases and 2 bases, with 4 bases remaining between them. The CDR3 runs 12 residues. The V gene's germline CDR1 is GTSNPN and CDR2 SVGIG (reference sequence).

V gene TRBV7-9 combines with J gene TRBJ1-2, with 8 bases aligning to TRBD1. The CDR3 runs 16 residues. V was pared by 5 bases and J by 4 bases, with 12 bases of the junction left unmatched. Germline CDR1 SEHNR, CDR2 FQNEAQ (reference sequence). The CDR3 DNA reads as TGTGCCAGCAGCCCACAACTCGGGACAGGCTCCTATGGCTACACCTTC. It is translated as CASSPQLGTGSYGYTF.

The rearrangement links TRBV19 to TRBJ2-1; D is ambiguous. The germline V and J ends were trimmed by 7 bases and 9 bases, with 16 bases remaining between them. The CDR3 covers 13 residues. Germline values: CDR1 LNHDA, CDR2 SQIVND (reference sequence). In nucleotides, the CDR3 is TGTGCCAGTAATCCCTCGGGTTATGTTGAGCAGTTCTTC. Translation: CASNPSGYVEQFF.

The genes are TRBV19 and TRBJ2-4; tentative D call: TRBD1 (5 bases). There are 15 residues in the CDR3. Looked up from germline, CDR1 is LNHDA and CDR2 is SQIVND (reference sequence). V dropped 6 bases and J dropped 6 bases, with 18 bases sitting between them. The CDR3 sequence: CASSRLTRQGNIQYF. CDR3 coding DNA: TGTGCCAGTAGCCGCCTCACCCGGCAGGGAAACATTCAGTACTTC.

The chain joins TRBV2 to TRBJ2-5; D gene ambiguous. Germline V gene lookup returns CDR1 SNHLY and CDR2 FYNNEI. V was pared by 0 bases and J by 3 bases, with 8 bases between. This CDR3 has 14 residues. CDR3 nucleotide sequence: TGTGCCAGCAGTGAAGCGTACGCGGAAGAGACCCAGTACTTC. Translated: CASSEAYAEETQYF.

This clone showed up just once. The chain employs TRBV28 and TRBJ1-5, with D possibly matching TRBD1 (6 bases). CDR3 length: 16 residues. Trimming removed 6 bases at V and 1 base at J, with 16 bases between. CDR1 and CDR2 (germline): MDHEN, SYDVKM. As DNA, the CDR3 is TGTGCCAGCAGGCCGATGACAGGCACGAGCAATCAGCCCCAGCATTTT. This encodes CASRPMTGTSNQPQHF.

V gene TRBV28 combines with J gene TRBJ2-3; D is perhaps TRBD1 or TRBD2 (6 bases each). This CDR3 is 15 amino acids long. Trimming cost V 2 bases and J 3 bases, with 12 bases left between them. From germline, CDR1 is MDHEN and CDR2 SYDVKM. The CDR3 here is CASSLEGGRTDTQYF. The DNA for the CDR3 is TGTGCCAGCAGTTTAGAGGGGGGAAGGACAGATACGCAGTATTTT.

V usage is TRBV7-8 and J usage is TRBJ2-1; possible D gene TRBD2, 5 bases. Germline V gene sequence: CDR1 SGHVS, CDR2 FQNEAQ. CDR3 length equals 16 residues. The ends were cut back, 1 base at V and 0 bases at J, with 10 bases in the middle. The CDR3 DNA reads TGTGCCAGCAGCTTAGGGGAGTACGACTCCTACAATGAGCAGTTCTTC. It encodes CASSLGEYDSYNEQFF.

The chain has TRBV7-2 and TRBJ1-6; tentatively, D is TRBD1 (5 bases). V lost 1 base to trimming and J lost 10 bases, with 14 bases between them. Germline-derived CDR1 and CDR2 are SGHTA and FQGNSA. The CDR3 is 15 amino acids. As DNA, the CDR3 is TGTGCCAGCAGCTTAGAAGCTACGGGGCGCTCACCCCTCCACTTT. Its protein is CASSLEATGRSPLHF. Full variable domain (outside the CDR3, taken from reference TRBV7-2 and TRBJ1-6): GAGVSQSPSNKVTEKGKDVELRCDPISGHTALYWYRQSLGQGLEFLIYFQGNSAPDKSGLPSDRFSAERTGGSVSTLTIQRTQQEDSAVYLCASSLEATGRSPLHFGNGTRLTVT.